This T cell receptor (beta chain) stems from a study of blood T cell repertoires in COVID-19 (dated by TCRdb to the early 2020s). For context, the study as a whole: Samples from collaborators originated in the United States, Italy and Spain and spanned both the acute and convalescent phases of COVID-19. The material from the prospective study consisted of cDNA or gDNA derived from T cells, B-cell-depleted T cells, or PBMCs. Subjects who had been exposed to COVID-19, were actively infected with it, or had recovered from it provided the deeply sampled blood TCRbeta repertoires that made up the dataset. The repertoires were released in a freely available public database meant as a resource for research on the immune response to SARS-CoV-2. Samples came from the ongoing ImmuneRACE study (first 160 participants) plus 1,254 subjects from 6 global collaborators. Nearly every sample came with metadata listing a de-identified subject ID, COVID-19 status, age in years and sex. Where available, HLA class I and class II types were taken from metadata supplied by the sample provider and were not determined by assay-based typing.

From the germline V gene (reference sequence), CDR1 is LNHDA and CDR2 is SQIVND. The V end loses 5 bases and the J end loses 1 base, and a stretch of 9 bases separates them. Its CDR3 holds 14 amino acids, cysteine through phenylalanine. Only the CDR3 part of the read is kept: 42 bases, read in frame from the first base. This clone was found once. Which antigen it targets is not known. There are no base qualities to consult, and no much larger clone falls within one base. The immunoSEQ Assay, a bias-controlled multiplex PCR, was used to amplify TCRbeta CDR3 regions from genomic DNA. From the authors' description of their analysis: Within the assay, amplification of reference gene primers was used to estimate how many nucleated cells each sample contained. To quantify the absolute abundance of each unique TCRbeta CDR3 rearrangement, sequence reads were collapsed and filtered. Productive Simpson clonality was computed per sample as the square root of Simpson's diversity index over productive rearrangements. TCRdb limited this immuneACCESS table to in-frame rearrangements with V and J called. A share of clones is missing; checked studies link under half to unresolved V genes, and the rest is unexplained. The D gene and trimming were derived from the DNA, and the V and J assignments and clone size from that table. This sample has about 110,000 clones in its table, and over 60% of those were observed once. The ten largest account for 6.2% of the sample.

One collaborating source in Seattle enrolled patients during active infection and followed them longitudinally through the course of disease. Collaborating institutions collected whole blood in K2EDTA tubes following their own protocols. For TCRbeta analysis, collaborators shipped samples in one of three forms: frozen whole blood, isolated PBMCs, or DNA extracted from either of those sample types. Findings and caveats that apply to the study as a whole: The quantity of clinical and demographic metadata differed by source and by participant and was supplied without curation.

The chain employs TRBV19 and TRBJ2-1, with no confidently assigned D gene. Material for sequencing was peripheral blood. The TCR sequence derives from a man older than 75 with COVID-19, enrolled during active disease. The CDR3 protein is CASSYTYSYNEQFF. The sequenced DNA: TGTGCCAGTAGTTATACCTATTCCTACAATGAGCAGTTCTTC.